Reported below is one T cell receptor beta chain. The data were obtained in a study of T cell responses to AZD1222 COVID-19 vaccine. The ends were cut back, 2 bases at V and 5 bases at J, with 9 bases in the middle. This CDR3 comprises 13 residues. In germline, CDR1 is MNHEY, CDR2 SMNVEV (reference sequence). The data were produced by immunoSEQ multiplex PCR, yet TCRdb's version contains in-frame clones alone and is incomplete. The table records some 180,000 clones, more than 90% of them present only once. The chain carries TRBV27 and TRBJ1-1; D ambiguous. The sequence came from an adult who received the MenACWY meningococcal vaccine as a control. Sequenced material: peripheral blood, taken 28 days after the second dose of the MenACWY control vaccine. The CDR3 protein is CASSLMSWTEAFF. In DNA form, the CDR3 reads TGTGCCAGCAGTTTAATGTCCTGGACTGAAGCTTTCTTT.